This T cell receptor (beta chain) was recorded in a study of T cell changes during pregnancy in multiple sclerosis (dated by TCRdb to the late 2010s). About the study as a whole: Changes in the T cell repertoire over the course of pregnancy were examined in this study in women with multiple sclerosis.

CDR1 and CDR2 were assigned from the germline V gene as MGHDK and SYGVNS. The CDR3 holds 15 amino acids from the cysteine to the phenylalanine. Only CDR3 DNA remains: 45 bases, in frame from the first base. V ends up 3 bases short and J 6 bases short, with an unmatched junction base count of 9. Turning to this clone: The antigen this receptor binds is unknown. Base qualities are missing; no much larger clone stands one base away.

Receptors were amplified or captured by the immunoSEQ multiplex PCR assay. TCRdb holds this immuneACCESS table with in-frame rearrangements only. Some clones are missing; in checked studies, unresolved V genes explain under half, and the rest has no known cause. Counted in this sample were 50,000 to 55,000 clones; 80% to 95% of them appeared once. The ten biggest clones cover 0.5% of the sample. The source is a female donor with multiple sclerosis, enrolled in a pregnancy study. Sequenced here: CD4+ T cells from peripheral blood mononuclear cells, sampled in the third trimester of pregnancy. The chain links TRBV25-1 with TRBJ1-2; 8 bases in the middle match TRBD1. Here is the DNA: TGTGCCAGCAGTGATGGGCCGGGACAGGCCGATGGCTACACCTTC. Its amino acids are CASSDGPGQADGYTF.